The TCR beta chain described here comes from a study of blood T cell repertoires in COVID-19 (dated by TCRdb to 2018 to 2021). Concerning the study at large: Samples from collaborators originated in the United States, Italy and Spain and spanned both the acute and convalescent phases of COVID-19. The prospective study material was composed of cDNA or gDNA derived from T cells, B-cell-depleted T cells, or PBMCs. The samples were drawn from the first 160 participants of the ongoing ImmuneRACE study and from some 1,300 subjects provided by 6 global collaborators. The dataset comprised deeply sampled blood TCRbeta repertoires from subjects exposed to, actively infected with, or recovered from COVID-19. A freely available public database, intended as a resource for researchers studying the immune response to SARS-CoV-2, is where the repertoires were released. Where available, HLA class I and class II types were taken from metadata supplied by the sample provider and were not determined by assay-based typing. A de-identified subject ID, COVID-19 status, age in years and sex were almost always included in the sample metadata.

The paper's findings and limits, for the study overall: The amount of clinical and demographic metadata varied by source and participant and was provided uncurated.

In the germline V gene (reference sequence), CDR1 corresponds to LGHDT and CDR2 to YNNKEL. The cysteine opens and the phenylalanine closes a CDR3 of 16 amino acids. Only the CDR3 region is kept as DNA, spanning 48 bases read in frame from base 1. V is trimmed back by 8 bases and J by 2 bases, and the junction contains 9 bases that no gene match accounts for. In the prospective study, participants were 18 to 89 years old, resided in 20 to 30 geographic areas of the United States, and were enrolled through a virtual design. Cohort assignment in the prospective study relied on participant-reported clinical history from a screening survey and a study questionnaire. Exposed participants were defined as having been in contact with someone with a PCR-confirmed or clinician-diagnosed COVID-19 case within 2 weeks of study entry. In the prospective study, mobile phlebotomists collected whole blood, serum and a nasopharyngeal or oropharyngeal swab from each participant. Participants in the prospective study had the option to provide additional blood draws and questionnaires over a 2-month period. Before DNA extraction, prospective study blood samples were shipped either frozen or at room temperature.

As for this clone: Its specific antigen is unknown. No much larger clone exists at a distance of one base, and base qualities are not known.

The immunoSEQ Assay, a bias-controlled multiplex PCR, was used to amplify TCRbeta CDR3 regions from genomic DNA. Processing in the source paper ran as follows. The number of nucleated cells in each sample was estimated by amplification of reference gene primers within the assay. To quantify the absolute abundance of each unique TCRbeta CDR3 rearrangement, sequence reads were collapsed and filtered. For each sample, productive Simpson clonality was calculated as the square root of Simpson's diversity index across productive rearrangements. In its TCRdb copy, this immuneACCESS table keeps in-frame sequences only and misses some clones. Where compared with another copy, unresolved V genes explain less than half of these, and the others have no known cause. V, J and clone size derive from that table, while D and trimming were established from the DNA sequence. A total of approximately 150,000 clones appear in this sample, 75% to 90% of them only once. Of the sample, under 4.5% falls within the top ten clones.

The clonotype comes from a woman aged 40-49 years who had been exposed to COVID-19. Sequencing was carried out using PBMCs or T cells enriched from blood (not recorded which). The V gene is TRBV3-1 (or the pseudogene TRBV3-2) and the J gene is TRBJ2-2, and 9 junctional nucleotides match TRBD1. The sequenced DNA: TGTGCCAGCGGATTGACAGGGGGGGTTAACACCGGGGAGCTGTTTTTT. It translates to CASGLTGGVNTGELFF.